This T cell receptor (beta chain) was retrieved from a study of CD8 T cells in Susac syndrome. Study-level points and caveats: None of the CD4+ T cell repertoires in Susac syndrome showed clonal expansion.

CD8+ and CD4+ T cells circulating in blood were sequenced for TCR beta. Each Susac syndrome patient had definite or probable disease by recently defined criteria. Germline V gene sequence: CDR1 SGHDN, CDR2 FVKESK. V was trimmed by 0 bases and J by 5 bases, leaving 17 bases between them. CDR3 length equals 18 residues. RNA totalling roughly 0.45 to 1 ug underwent reverse transcription with random hexamers. Amplification of the TCR beta CDR3 was carried out by immunoSEQ multiplex PCR, which spanned a total of 54 Vbeta and 13 Jbeta segments. From the immunoSEQ multiplex PCR reads, TCRdb called clonotypes with MiXCR, one entry per CDR3 protein. The sample holds some 77,000 distinct CDR3 sequences; 85% to 95% are singletons and the top ten take approximately 0.52%. About this clonotype: The antigen is undetermined.

The sequencing input was CD4+ T cells from PBMCs. The chain has TRBV14 and TRBJ1-6; D gene ambiguous. The sequence was obtained from a human donor with Susac syndrome. The CDR3 bases are TGTGCCAGCAGCCAAGAAAAACAGATCATAAAGCATAATTCACCCCTCCACTTT. Translated: CASSQEKQIIKHNSPLHF.